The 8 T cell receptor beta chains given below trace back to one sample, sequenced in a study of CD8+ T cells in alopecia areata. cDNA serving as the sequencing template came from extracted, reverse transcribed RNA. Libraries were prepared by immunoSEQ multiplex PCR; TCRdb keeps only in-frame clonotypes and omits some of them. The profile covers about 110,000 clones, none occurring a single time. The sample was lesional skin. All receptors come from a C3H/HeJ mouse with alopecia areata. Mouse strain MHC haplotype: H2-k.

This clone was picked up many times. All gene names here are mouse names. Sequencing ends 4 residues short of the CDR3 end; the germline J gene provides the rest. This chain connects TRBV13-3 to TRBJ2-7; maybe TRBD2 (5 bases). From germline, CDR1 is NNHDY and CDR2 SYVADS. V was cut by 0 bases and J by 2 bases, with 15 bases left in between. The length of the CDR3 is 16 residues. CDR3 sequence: CASSDAIFLGPYEQYF. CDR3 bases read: TGTGCCAGCAGTGATGCAATATTCCTGGGTCCCTAT.

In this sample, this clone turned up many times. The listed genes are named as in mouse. CDR3 bases read: TGTGCCAGCACCGGACAATATGCT. Protein product: CASTGQYA. The whole CDR3 is CASTGQYAEQFF. This sequence joins TRBV13-3 and TRBJ2-1; maybe TRBD1 (5 bases). The read ends 4 residues before the CDR3 terminus; that terminus is restored from the germline J gene. The CDR3 sequence is 12 residues long. The V gene's germline CDR1 is NNHDY and CDR2 SYVADS. Between the trimmed V and J ends, which lost 6 bases and 4 bases, there was a span of 8 bases.

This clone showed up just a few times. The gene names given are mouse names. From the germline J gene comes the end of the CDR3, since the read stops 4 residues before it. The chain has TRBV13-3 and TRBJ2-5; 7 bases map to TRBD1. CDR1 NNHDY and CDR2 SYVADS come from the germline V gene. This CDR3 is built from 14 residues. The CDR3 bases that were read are TGTGCCAGCAGTGACGATGACAGGGCGGAC. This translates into CASSDDDRAD. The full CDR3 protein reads CASSDDDRADTQYF.

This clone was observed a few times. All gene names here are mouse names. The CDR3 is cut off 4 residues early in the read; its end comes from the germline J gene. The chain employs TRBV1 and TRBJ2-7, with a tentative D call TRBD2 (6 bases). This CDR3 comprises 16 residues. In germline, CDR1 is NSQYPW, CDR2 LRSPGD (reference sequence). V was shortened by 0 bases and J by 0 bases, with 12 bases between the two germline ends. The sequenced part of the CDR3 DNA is TGCACCTGCAGTGCAGATTCTGGGGCGATCTCCTAT. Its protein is CTCSADSGAISY. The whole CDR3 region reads CTCSADSGAISYEQYF.

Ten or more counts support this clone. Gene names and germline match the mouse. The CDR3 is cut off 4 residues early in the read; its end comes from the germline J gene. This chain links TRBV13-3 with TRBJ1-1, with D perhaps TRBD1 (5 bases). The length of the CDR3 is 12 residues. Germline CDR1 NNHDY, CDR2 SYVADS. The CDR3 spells CASSLRAPEVFF. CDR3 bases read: TGTGCCAGCAGTCTCAGGGCGCCA.

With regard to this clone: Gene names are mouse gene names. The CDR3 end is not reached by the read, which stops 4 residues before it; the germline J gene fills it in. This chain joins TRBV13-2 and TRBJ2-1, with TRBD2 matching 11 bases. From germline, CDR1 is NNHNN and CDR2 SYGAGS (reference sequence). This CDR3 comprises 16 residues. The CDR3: CASGENWGGAGAEQFF. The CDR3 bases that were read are TGTGCCAGCGGTGAAAACTGGGGGGGCGCCGGGGCT.

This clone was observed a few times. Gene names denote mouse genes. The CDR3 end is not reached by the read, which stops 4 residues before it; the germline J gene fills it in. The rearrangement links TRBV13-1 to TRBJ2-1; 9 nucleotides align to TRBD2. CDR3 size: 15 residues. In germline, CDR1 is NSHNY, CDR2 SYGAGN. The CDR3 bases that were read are TGTGCCAGCAGTGATCCTGGGGGGGAGGGGGCT. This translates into CASSDPGGEGA. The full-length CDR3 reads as CASSDPGGEGAEQFF.

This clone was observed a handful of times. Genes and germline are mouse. The DNA read from the CDR3 is TGTGCCAGCGGTGGCCCCGGGACAGGGAACTATGCT. Its protein is CASGGPGTGNYA. The whole CDR3 is CASGGPGTGNYAEQFF. This chain joins TRBV13-2 and TRBJ2-1; 9 bases are shared with TRBD1. The read comes to an end 4 residues before the CDR3 does, leaving the germline J gene to fill in the end. CDR3 length: 16 amino acids. Trimming at V came to 3 bases and at J to 1 base, leaving 5 bases not matched to a gene. CDR1 NNHNN and CDR2 SYGAGS come from the germline V gene (reference sequence).